The present T cell receptor (beta chain) was sequenced within a study of T-cell memory formation after mild COVID-19. At the level of the study: TCR clusters were largely donor specific.

Trimming took 7 bases from V and 3 from J, leaving 15 bases between them. CDR1 is SQVTM and CDR2 is ANQGSEA in the germline V gene. There are 13 residues in the CDR3. 5'RACE, which relied on constant-segment primers, yielded TCR alpha and TCR beta cDNA libraries carrying sample barcodes and UMIs. Each CDR3 protein is one row after TCRdb ran MiXCR on the 5' RACE reads. In the table there are roughly 130,000 distinct CDR3 sequences, about 16% of which are singletons. Study-wide results and caveats: Day 15 to 85 contracting clones showed balanced CD4/CD8; day 15 to 37 expanders favored CD4+. That cross-reactive memory joined was suggested by some responding clones appearing in pre-infection memory.

This clonotype was observed a few times. Its antigen is not known. The sequenced material came from PBMCs or a T cell subset sorted from them (not recorded which). The chain joins TRBV29-1 to TRBJ1-1; D may be TRBD1 (5 bases). This receptor was obtained from an adult woman who had mild COVID-19 (a few samples of this study predate the infection). Cell type and time point are not known. CDR3 nucleotide sequence: TGCAGCGCGAGCCGGCCGGGGGACACTGAAGCTTTCTTT. This gives the protein CSASRPGDTEAFF. The full variable domain, completed using reference TRBV29-1 and TRBJ1-1, is SAVISQKPSRDICQRGTSLTIQCQVDSQVTMMFWYRQQPGQSLTLIATANQGSEATYESGFVIDKFPISRPNLTFSTLTVSNMSPEDSSIYLCSASRPGDTEAFFGQGTRLTVV.